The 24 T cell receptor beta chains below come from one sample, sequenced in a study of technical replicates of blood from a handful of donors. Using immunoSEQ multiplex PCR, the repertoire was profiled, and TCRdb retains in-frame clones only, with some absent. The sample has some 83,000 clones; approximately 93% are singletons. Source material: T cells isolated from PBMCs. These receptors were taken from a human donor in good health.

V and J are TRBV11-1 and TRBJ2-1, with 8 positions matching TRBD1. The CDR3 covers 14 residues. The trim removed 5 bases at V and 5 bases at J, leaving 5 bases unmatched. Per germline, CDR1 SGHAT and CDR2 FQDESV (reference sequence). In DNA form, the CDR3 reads TGTGCCAGCAGCAGGACAGGGAAGCACAATGAGCAGTTCTTC. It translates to CASSRTGKHNEQFF.

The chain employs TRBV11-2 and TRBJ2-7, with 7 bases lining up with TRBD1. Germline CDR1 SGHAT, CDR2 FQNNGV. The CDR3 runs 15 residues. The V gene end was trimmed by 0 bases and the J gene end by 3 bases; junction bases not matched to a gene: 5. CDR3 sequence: CASSLEVTGIYEQYF. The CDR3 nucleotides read TGTGCCAGCAGCTTAGAAGTGACAGGGATCTACGAGCAGTACTTC.

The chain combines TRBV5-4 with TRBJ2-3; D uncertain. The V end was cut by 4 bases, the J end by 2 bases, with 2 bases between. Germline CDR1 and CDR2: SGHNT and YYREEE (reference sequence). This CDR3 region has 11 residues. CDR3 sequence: CASSHTDTQYF. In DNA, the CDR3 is TGTGCCAGCAGCCACACAGATACGCAGTATTTT.

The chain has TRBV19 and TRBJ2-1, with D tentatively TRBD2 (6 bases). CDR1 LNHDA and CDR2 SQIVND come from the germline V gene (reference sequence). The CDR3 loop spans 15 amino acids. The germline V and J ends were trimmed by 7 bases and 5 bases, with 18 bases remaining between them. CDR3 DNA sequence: TGTGCCAGTATCGACTACGGGACTGGGAACAATGAGCAGTTCTTC. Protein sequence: CASIDYGTGNNEQFF. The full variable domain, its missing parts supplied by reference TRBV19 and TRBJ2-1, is DGGITQSPKYLFRKEGQNVTLSCEQNLNHDAMYWYRQDPGQGLRLIYYSQIVNDFQKGDIAEGYSVSREKKESFPLTVTSAQKNPTAFYLCASIDYGTGNNEQFFGPGTRLTVL.

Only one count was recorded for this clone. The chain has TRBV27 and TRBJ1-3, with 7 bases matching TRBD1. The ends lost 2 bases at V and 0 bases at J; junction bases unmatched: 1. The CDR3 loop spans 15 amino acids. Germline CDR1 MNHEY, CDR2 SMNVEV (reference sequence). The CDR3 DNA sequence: TGTGCCAGCAGTTTAGGGACAGCCTCTGGAAACACCATATATTTT. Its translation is CASSLGTASGNTIYF.

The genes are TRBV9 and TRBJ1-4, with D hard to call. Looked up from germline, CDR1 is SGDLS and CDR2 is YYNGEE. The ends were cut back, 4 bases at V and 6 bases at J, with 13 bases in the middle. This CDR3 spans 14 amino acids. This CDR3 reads CASSPDTNHEKLFF. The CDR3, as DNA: TGTGCCAGCAGCCCCGACACGAACCATGAAAAACTGTTTTTT.

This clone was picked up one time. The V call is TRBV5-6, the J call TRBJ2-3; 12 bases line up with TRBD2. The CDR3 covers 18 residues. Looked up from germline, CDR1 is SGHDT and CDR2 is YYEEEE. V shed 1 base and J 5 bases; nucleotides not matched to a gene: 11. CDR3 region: CASSLRGLAGGYGDTQYF. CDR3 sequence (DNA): TGTGCCAGCAGCTTGCGGGGTCTAGCGGGAGGGTATGGAGATACGCAGTATTTT.

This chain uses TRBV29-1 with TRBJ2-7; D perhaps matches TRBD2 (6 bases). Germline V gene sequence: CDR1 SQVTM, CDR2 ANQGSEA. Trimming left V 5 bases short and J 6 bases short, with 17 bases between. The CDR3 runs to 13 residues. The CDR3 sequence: CSVSRGYNGEQYF. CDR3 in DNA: TGCAGCGTTTCTCGGGGGTATAATGGCGAGCAGTACTTC.

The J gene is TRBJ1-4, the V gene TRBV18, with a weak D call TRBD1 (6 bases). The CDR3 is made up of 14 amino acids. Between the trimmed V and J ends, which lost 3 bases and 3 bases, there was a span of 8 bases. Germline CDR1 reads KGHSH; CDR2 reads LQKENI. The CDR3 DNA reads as TGTGCCAGCTCACCGGGGGCCCCTAATGAAAAACTGTTTTTT. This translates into CASSPGAPNEKLFF.

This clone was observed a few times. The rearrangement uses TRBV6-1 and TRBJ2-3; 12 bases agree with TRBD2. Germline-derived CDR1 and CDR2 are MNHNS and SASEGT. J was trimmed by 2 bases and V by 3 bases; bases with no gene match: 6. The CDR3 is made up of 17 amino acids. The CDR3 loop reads CASSEPSGRADTDTQYF. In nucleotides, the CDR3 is TGTGCCAGCAGTGAGCCTAGCGGGAGGGCCGACACAGATACGCAGTATTTT.

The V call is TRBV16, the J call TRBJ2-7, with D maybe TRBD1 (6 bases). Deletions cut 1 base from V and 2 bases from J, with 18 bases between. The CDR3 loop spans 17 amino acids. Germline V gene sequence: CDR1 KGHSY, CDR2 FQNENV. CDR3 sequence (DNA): TGTGCCAGCAGCCAATTTCAGGGGTCAGGGTCAACCTACGAGCAGTACTTC. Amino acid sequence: CASSQFQGSGSTYEQYF.

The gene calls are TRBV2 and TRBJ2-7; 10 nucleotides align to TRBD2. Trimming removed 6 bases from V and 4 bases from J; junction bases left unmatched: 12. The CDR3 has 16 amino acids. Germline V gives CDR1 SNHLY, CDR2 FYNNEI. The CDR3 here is CASRGATSGMGYEQYF. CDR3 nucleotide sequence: TGTGCCAGCAGGGGGGCTACTAGCGGGATGGGGTACGAGCAGTACTTC.

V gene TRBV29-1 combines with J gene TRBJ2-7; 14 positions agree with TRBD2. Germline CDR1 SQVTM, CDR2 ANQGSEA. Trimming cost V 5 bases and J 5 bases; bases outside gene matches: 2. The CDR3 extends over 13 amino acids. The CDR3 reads CSVMGLAGDEQYF. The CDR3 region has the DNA TGCAGCGTTATGGGACTAGCGGGAGACGAGCAGTACTTC.

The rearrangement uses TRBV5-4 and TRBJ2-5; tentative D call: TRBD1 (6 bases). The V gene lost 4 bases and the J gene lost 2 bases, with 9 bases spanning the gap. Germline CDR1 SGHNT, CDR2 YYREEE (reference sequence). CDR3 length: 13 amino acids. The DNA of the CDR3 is TGTGCCAGCAGCGTGGGACAACAAGAGACCCAGTACTTC. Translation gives CASSVGQQETQYF.

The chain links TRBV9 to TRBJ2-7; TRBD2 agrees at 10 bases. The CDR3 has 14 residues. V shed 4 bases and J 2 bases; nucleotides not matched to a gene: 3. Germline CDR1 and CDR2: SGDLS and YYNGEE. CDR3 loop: CASSYTSGTYEQYF. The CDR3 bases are TGTGCCAGCAGCTACACTAGCGGGACCTACGAGCAGTACTTC.

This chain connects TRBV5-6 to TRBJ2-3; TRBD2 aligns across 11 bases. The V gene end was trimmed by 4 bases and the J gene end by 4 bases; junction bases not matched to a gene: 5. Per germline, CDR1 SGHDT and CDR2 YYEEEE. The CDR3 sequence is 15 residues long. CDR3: CASSPLAGGADTQYF. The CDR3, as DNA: TGTGCCAGCAGCCCTCTAGCGGGAGGAGCAGATACGCAGTATTTT.

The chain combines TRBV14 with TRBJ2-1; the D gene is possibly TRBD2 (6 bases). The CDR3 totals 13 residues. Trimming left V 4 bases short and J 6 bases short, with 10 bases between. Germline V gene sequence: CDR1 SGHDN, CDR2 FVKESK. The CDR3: CASSRLVGNEQFF. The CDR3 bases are TGTGCCAGCAGCCGACTAGTGGGCAATGAGCAGTTCTTC.

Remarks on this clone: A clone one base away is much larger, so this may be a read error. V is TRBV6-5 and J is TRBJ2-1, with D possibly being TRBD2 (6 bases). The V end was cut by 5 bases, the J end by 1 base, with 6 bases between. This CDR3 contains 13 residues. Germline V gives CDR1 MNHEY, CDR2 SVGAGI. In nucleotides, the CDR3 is TGTGCCAGCAGTGGGACTTCCTACAATGAGCAGTTCTTC. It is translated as CASSGTSYNEQFF.

CDR3 nucleotides: TGTGCCAGCAGCCTGCTGGGAGTCCAAGAGACCCAGTACTTC. This translates into CASSLLGVQETQYF. The chain recombines TRBV16 with TRBJ2-5, with D perhaps matching TRBD2 (5 bases). The germline gives CDR1 KGHSY, CDR2 FQNENV. V lost 4 bases and J lost 1, with 10 bases in between. The CDR3 consists of 14 residues.

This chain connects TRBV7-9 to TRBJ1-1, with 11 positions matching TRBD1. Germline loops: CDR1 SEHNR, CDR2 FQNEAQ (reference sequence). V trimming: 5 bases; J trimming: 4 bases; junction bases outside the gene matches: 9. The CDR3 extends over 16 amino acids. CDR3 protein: CASSATSGTGGTEAFF. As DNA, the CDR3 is TGTGCCAGCAGCGCCACCTCCGGGACAGGGGGCACTGAAGCTTTCTTT. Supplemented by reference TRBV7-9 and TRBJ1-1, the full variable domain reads DTGVSQNPRHKITKRGQNVTFRCDPISEHNRLYWYRQTLGQGPEFLTYFQNEAQLEKSRLLSDRFSAERPKGSFSTLEIQRTEQGDSAMYLCASSATSGTGGTEAFFGQGTRLTVV.

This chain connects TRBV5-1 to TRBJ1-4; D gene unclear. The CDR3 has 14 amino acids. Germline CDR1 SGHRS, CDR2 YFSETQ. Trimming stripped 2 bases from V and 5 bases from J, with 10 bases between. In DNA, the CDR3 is TGCGCCAGCAGCTTAGCGGCATACAATGAAAAACTGTTTTTT. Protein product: CASSLAAYNEKLFF.

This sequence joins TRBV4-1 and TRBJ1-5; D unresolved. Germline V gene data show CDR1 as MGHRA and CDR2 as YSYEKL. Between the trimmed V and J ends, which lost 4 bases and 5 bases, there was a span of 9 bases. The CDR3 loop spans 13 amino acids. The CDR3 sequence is CASSLQPDQPQHF. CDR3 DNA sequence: TGCGCCAGCAGCCTACAACCCGATCAGCCCCAGCATTTT.

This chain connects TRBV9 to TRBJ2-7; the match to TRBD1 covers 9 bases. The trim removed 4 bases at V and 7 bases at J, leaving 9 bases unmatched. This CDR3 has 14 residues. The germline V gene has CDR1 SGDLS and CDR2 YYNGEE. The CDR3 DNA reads TGTGCCAGCAGCACACAGGGGGCTGACGAGGAGCAGTACTTC. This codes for CASSTQGADEEQYF. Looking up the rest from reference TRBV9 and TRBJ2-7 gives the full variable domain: DSGVTQTPKHLITATGQRVTLRCSPRSGDLSVYWYQQSLDQGLQFLIQYYNGEERAKGNILERFSAQQFPDLHSELNLSSLELGDSALYFCASSTQGADEEQYFGPGTRLTVT.

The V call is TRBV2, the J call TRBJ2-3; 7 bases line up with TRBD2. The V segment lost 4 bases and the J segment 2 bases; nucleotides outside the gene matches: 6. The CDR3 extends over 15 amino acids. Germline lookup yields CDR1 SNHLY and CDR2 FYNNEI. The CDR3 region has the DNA TGTGCCAGCAGTGCGGGGGGACGCCACACAGATACGCAGTATTTT. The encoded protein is CASSAGGRHTDTQYF.